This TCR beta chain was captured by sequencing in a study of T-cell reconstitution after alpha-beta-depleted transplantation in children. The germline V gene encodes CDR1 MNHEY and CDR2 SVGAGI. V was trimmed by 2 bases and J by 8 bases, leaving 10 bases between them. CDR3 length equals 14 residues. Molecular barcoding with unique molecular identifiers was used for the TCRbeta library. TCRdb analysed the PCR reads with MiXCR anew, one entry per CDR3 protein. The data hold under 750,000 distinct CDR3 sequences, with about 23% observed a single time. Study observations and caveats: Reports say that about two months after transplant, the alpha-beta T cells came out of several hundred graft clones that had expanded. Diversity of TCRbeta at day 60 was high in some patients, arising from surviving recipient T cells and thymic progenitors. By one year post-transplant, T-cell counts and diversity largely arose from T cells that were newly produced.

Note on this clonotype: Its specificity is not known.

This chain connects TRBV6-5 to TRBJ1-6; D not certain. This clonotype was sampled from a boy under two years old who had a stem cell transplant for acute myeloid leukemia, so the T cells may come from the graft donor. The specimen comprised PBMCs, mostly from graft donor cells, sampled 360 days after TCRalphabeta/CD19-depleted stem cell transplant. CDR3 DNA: TGTGCCAGCAGTTACATGTATTCGGATTCACCCCTCCACTTT. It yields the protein CASSYMYSDSPLHF.